The sequence of this T cell receptor (beta chain) was determined in a study of shared clonotypes between healthy human individuals. Notes on the study in general: The study found 4.5% to 5% of naive CD4 clonotypes shared across four donors. Only blood was sampled; tissue repertoires likely differ.

V dropped 4 bases and J dropped 3; count of bases not matched to a gene: 1. The CDR3 runs to 13 residues. The germline V gene encodes CDR1 SGHNT and CDR2 YYREEE (reference sequence). Genomic DNA of every subset was divided equally among multiple immunoSEQ plates. Sequencing was performed with immunoSEQ multiplex PCR; in TCRdb, only in-frame clones are kept and a portion is missing. Of some 1 million clones in the sample, 65% to 75% are singletons; the top ten hold about 1.5%. Comments on this clone: Its antigen is not known. This clone may be a read error of a much larger clone one base away.

This chain connects TRBV5-4 to TRBJ1-2, with 9 nucleotides matching TRBD1. Sequencing was performed on memory CD4+ T cells sorted from blood. Subset: CD45RA-negative fraction. The sequence was obtained from a man aged 18 to 35 in good health. The CDR3 bases are TGTGCCAGCAGCCGGACAGGGGACTATGGCTACACCTTC. This codes for CASSRTGDYGYTF. The whole variable domain, remainder taken from reference TRBV5-4 and TRBJ1-2, is ETGVTQSPTHLIKTRGQQVTLRCSSQSGHNTVSWYQQALGQGPQFIFQYYREEENGRGNFPPRFSGLQFPNYSSELNVNALELDDSALYLCASSRTGDYGYTFGSGTRLTVV.